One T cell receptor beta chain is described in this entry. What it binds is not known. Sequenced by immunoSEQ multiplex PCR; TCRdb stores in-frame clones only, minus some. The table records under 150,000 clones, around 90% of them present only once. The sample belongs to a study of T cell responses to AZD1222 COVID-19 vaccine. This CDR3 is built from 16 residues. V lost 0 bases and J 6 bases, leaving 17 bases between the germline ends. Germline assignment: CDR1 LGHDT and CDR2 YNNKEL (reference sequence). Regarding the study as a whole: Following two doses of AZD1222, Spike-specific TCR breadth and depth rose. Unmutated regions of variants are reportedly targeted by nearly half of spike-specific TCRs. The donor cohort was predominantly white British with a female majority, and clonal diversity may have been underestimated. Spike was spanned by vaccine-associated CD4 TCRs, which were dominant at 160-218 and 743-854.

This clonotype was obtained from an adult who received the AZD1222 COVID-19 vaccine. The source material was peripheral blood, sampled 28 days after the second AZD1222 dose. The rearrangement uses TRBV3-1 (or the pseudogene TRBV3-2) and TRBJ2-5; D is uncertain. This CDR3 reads CASSQEIGRTWKTQYF. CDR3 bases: TGTGCCAGCAGCCAAGAAATAGGCAGAACTTGGAAGACCCAGTACTTC.